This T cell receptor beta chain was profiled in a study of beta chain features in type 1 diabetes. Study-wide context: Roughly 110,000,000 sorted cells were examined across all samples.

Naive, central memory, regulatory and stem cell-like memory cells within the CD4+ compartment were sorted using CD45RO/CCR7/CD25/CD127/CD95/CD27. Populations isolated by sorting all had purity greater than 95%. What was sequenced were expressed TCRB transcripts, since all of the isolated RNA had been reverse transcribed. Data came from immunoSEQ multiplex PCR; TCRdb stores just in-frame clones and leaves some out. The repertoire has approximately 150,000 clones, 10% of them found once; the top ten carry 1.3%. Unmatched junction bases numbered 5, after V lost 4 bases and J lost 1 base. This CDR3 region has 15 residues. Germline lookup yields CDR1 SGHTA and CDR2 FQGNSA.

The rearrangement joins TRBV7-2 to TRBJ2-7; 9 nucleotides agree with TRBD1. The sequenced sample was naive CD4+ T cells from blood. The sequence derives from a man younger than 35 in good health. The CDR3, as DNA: TGTGCCAGCAGCTATACAGGGGGCATTTCCTACGAGCAGTACTTC. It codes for CASSYTGGISYEQYF.